This TCR beta chain was sequenced during a study of control samples from healthy donors and cancer patients. The CDR3 is 14 amino acids. Germline CDR1 is SNHLY and CDR2 is FYNNEI. The V end was cut by 6 bases, the J end by 1 base, with 12 bases between. TCRdb's table, derived via immunoSEQ multiplex PCR, lists solely in-frame clones and lacks some. The data hold about 120,000 clones, with approximately 88% observed a single time. The sample consisted of blood. The sequence derives from a man between 45 and 60 years old in good health. The V gene is TRBV2, the J gene TRBJ1-1; D possibly corresponds to TRBD1 (5 bases). CDR3 in DNA: TGTGCCAGCAGGACCGGGACGTCGAACACTGAAGCTTTCTTT. This gives the protein CASRTGTSNTEAFF.